This record looks at one T cell receptor (beta chain) sequence and its context. The antigen remains unidentified. The sample originates from a study of lymphopenia after photon versus proton radiotherapy. Study-wide points: Larger post-nadir TCR diversity loss correlated inversely with survival in deceased patients.

The data were produced by immunoSEQ multiplex PCR, yet TCRdb's version contains in-frame clones alone and is incomplete. The table lists about 25,000 clones, roughly four fifths of them singletons, with more than 3% in the top ten. The germline V gene has CDR1 SGHNT and CDR2 YYREEE (reference sequence). Losses at the gene ends were 6 bases for V and 8 bases for J; bases not matched to a gene: 11. The CDR3 is made up of 14 amino acids. Source: peripheral blood, taken from a patient treated with photon-based radiotherapy. The clonotype was recovered from a woman between 45 and 65 years old with pancreatic cancer. The chain carries TRBV5-4 and TRBJ2-3, with 8 positions matching TRBD2. CDR3 sequence: CASKREGLDATQYF. The CDR3 nucleotides read TGTGCCAGCAAACGGGAGGGCCTCGACGCTACGCAGTATTTT.